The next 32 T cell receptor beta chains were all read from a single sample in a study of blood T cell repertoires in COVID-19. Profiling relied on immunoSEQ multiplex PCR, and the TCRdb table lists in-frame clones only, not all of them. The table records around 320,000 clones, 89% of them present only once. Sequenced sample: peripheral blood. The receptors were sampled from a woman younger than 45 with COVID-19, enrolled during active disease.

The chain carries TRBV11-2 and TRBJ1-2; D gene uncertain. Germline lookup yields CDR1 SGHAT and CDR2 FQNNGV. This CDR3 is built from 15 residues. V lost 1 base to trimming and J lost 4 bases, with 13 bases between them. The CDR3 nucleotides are TGTGCCAGCAGCTTAGCCGGCACACTAGGCTATGGCTACACCTTC. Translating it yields CASSLAGTLGYGYTF.

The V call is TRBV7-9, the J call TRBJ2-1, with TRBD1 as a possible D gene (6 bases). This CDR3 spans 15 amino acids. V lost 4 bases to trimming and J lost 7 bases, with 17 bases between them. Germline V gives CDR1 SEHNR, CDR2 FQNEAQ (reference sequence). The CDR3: CASSSGTTGFNEQFF. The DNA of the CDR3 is TGTGCCAGCAGCTCGGGAACTACAGGGTTTAATGAGCAGTTCTTC.

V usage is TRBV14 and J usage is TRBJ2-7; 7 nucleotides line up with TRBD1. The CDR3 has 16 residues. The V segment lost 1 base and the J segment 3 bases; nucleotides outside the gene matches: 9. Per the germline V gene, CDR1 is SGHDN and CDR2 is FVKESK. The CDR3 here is CASSQVPGGKIYEQYF. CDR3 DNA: TGTGCCAGCAGCCAAGTCCCAGGGGGTAAGATCTACGAGCAGTACTTC. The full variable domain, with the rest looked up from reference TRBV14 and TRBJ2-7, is EAGVTQFPSHSVIEKGQTVTLRCDPISGHDNLYWYRRVMGKEIKFLLHFVKESKQDESGMPNNRFLAERTGGTYSTLKVQPAELEDSGVYFCASSQVPGGKIYEQYFGPGTRLTVT.

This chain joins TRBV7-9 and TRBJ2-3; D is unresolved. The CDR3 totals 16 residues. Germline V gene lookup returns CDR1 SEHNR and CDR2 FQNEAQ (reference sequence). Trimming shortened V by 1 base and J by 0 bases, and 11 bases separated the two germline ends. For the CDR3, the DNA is TGTGCCAGCAGCTTAGTCCCGGCGGCTAGCACAGATACGCAGTATTTT. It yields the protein CASSLVPAASTDTQYF.

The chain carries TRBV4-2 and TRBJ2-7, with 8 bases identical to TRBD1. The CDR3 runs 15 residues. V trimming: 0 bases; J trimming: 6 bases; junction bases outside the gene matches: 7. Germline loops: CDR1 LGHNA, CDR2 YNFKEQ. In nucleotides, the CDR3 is TGTGCCAGCAGCCAAGATCTTGGACAGGGCCTCGAGCAGTACTTC. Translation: CASSQDLGQGLEQYF.

This chain's CDR3 is CASSSRTTDEQFF. The CDR3 nucleotides are TGTGCCAGCAGCTCCAGAACTACCGATGAGCAGTTCTTC. The rearrangement links TRBV5-4 to TRBJ2-1; D remains unclear. The germline gives CDR1 SGHNT, CDR2 YYREEE (reference sequence). This CDR3 comprises 13 residues. The germline V and J ends were trimmed by 3 bases and 8 bases, with 12 bases remaining between them. Using reference TRBV5-4 and TRBJ2-1 for the parts outside the CDR3, the full variable domain is ETGVTQSPTHLIKTRGQQVTLRCSSQSGHNTVSWYQQALGQGPQFIFQYYREEENGRGNFPPRFSGLQFPNYSSELNVNALELDDSALYLCASSSRTTDEQFFGPGTRLTVL.

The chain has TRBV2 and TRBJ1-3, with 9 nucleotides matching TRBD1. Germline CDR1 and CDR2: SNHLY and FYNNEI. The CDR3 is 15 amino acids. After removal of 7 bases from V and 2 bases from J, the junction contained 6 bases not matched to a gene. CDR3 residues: CASTVQGAPGNTIYF. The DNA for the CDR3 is TGTGCCAGCACAGTACAGGGGGCCCCTGGAAACACCATATATTTT.

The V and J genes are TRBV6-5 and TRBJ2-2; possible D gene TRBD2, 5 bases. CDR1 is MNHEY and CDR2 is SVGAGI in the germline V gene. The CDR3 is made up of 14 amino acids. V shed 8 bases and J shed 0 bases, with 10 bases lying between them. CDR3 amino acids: CASGGRANTGELFF. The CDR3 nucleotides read TGTGCCAGCGGAGGCAGAGCGAACACCGGGGAGCTGTTTTTT.

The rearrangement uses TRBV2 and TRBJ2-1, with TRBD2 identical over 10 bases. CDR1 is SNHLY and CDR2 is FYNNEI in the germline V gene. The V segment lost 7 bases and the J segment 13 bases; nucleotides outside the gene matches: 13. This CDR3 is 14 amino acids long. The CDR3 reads CASIGASGGSLQFF. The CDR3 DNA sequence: TGTGCCAGCATTGGGGCTAGCGGGGGATCCTTACAGTTCTTC.

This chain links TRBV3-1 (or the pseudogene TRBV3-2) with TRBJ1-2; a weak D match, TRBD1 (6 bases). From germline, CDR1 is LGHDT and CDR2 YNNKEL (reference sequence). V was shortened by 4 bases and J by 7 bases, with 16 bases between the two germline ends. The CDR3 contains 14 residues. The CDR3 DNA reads TGTGCCAGCAGCCCCCGGTCAGGGGTTAGTGGCTACACCTTC. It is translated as CASSPRSGVSGYTF.

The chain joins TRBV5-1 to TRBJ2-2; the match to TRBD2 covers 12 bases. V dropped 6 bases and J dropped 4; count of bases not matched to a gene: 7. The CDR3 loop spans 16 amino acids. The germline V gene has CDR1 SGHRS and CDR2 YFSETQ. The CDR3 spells CASISTSGGSTGELFF. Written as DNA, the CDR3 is TGCGCCAGCATCTCGACTAGCGGGGGTTCCACCGGGGAGCTGTTTTTT.

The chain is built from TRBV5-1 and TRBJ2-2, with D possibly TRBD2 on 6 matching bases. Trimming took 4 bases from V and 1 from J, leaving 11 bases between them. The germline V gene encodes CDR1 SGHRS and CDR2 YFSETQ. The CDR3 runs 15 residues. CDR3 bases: TGCGCCAGCAGCCTCGTGGGACTGAACACCGGGGAGCTGTTTTTT. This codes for CASSLVGLNTGELFF.

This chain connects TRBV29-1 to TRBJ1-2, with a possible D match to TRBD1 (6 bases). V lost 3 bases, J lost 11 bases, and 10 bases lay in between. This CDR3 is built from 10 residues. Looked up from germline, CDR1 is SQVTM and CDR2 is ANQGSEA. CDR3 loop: CSVEGAGYTF. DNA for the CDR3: TGCAGCGTTGAGGGGGCAGGGTACACCTTC.

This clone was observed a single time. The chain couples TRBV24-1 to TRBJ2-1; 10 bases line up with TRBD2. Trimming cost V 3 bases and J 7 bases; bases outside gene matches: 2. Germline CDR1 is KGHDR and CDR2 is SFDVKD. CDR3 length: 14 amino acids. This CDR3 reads CATSDQGLANEQFF. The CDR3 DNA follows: TGTGCCACCAGTGATCAGGGACTAGCGAATGAGCAGTTCTTC.

The chain's CDR3 is CASSLAGPYEQYF. The CDR3 DNA reads TGTGCCAGCAGTTTAGCGGGCCCCTACGAGCAGTACTTC. This chain uses TRBV12-3 or TRBV12-4 with TRBJ2-7; D is unresolved. This CDR3 is built from 13 residues. Trimming removed 0 bases at V and 2 bases at J, with 5 bases between.

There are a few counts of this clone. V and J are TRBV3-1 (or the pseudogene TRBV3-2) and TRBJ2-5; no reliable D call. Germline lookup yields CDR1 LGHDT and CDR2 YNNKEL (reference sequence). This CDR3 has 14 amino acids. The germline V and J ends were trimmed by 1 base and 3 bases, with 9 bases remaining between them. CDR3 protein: CASSQGRNEETQYF. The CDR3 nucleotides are TGTGCCAGCAGCCAAGGCAGGAACGAAGAGACCCAGTACTTC.

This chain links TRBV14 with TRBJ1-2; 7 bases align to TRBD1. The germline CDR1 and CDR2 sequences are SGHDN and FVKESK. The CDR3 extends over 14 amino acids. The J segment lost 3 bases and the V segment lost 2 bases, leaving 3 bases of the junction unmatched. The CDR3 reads CASSQITGDYGYTF. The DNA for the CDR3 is TGTGCCAGCAGCCAAATAACAGGGGACTATGGCTACACCTTC. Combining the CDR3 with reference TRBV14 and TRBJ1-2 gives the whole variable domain EAGVTQFPSHSVIEKGQTVTLRCDPISGHDNLYWYRRVMGKEIKFLLHFVKESKQDESGMPNNRFLAERTGGTYSTLKVQPAELEDSGVYFCASSQITGDYGYTFGSGTRLTVV.

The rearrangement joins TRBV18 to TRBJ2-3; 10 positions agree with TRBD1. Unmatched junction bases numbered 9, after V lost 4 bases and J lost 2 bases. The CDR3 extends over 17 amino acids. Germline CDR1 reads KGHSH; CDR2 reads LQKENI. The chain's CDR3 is CASSRTWGQGTTDTQYF. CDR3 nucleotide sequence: TGTGCCAGCTCACGAACTTGGGGACAGGGGACCACAGATACGCAGTATTTT.

Here the CDR3 DNA reads TGTGCCAGCAGCTTAAGCGGACAGGGAGCCCTCTATGGCTACACCTTC. Amino acids: CASSLSGQGALYGYTF. V gene TRBV7-8 combines with J gene TRBJ1-2, with 8 bases that match TRBD1. V shed 2 bases and J 4 bases; nucleotides not matched to a gene: 9. The CDR3 sequence is 16 residues long. CDR1 and CDR2 from the germline V gene are SGHVS and FQNEAQ.

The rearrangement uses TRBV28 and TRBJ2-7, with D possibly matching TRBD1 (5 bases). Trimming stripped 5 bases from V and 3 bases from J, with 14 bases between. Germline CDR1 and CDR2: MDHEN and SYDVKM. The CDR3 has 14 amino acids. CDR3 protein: CASSLDDRIYEQYF. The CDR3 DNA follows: TGTGCCAGCAGTCTAGACGACAGAATCTACGAGCAGTACTTC.

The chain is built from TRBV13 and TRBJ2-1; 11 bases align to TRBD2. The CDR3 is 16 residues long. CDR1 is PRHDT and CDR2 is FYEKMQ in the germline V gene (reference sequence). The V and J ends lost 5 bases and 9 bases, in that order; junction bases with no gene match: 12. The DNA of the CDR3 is TGTGCCAGCAGCCTGATAACTAGCGGGGGTTATGGTGAGCAGTTCTTC. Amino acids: CASSLITSGGYGEQFF.

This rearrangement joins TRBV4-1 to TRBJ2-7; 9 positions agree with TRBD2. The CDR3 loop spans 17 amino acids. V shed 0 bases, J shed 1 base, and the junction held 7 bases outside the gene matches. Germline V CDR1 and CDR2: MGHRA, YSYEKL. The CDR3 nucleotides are TGCGCCAGCAGCCAAGATAAGGGTGCGGGGGGGTCCTACGAGCAGTACTTC. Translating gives CASSQDKGAGGSYEQYF.

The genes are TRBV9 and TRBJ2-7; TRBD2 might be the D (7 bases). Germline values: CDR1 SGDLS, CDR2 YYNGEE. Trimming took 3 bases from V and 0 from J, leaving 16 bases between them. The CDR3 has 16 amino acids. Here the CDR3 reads CASSARGDTSSYEQYF. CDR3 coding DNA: TGTGCCAGCAGCGCTCGGGGGGACACAAGCTCCTACGAGCAGTACTTC.

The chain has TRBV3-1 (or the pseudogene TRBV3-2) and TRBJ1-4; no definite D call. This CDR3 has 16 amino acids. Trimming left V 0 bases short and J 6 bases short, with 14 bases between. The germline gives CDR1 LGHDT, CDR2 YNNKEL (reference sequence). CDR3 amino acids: CASSQDLGTSYEKLFF. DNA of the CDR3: TGTGCCAGCAGCCAAGATCTAGGAACATCTTATGAAAAACTGTTTTTT.

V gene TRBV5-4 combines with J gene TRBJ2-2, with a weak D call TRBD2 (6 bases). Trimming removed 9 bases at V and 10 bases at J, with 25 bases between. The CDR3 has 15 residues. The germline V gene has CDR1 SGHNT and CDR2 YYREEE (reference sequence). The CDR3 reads CATGRENPWLEELFF. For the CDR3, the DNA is TGTGCCACCGGCCGGGAGAACCCGTGGCTAGAGGAGCTGTTTTTT.

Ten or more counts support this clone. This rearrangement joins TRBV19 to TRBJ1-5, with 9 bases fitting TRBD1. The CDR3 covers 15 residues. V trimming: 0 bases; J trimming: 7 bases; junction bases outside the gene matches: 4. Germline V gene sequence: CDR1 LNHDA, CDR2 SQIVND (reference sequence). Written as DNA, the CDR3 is TGTGCCAGTAGTATAGAGGGACAGGGAGGACAGCCCCAGCATTTT. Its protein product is CASSIEGQGGQPQHF.

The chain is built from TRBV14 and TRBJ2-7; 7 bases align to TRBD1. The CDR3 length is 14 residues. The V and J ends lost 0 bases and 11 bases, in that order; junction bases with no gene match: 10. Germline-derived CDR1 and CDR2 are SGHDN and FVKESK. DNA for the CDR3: TGTGCCAGCAGCCAAGAAGGGGGCCCCACCCCAAAGTACTTC. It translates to CASSQEGGPTPKYF.

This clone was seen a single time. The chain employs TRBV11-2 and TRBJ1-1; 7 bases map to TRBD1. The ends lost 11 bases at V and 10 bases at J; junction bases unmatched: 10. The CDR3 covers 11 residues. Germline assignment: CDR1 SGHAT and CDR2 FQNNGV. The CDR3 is CAVDRADGAFF. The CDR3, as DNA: TGTGCCGTCGACAGGGCTGATGGAGCTTTCTTT.

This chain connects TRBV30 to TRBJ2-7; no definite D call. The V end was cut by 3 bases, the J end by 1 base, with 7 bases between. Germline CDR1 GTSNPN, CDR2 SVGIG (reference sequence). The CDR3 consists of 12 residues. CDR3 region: CAWSPVSYEQYF. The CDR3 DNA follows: TGTGCCTGGAGCCCGGTTTCCTACGAGCAGTACTTC. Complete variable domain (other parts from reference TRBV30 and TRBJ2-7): SQTIHQWPATLVQPVGSPLSLECTVEGTSNPNLYWYRQAAGRGLQLLFYSVGIGQISSEVPQNLSASRPQDRQFILSSKKLLLSDSGFYLCAWSPVSYEQYFGPGTRLTVT.

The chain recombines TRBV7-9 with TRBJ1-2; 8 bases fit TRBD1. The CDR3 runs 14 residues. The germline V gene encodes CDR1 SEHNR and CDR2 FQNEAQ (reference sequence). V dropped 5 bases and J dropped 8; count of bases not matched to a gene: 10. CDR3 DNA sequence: TGTGCCAGCAGCCGTCAGGGGGCGCGGGCGGGCTACACCTTC. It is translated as CASSRQGARAGYTF.

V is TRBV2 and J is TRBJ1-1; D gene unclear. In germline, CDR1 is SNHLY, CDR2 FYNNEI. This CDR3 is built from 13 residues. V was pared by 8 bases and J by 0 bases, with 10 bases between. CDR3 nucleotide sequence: TGTGCCAGCTGCTCCCAGGTGAACACTGAAGCTTTCTTT. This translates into CASCSQVNTEAFF. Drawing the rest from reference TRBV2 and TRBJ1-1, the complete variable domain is EPEVTQTPSHQVTQMGQEVILRCVPISNHLYFYWYRQILGQKVEFLVSFYNNEISEKSEIFDDQFSVERPDGSNFTLKIRSTKLEDSAMYFCASCSQVNTEAFFGQGTRLTVV.

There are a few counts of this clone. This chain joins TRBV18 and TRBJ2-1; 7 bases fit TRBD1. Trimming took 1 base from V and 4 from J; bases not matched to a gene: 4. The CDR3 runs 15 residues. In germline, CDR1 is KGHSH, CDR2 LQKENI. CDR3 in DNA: TGTGCCAGCTCACCACTCGAGACAGGGTACAATGAGCAGTTCTTC. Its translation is CASSPLETGYNEQFF.